This record covers a single TCR beta chain. This clonotype was picked up many times. Its antigen is currently not known. Base qualities are missing; no much larger clone stands one base away. Ficoll-Paque density gradient centrifugation was used to isolate PBMCs. The data stem from a study of T-cell memory formation after mild COVID-19 (dated by TCRdb to about 2021). Regarding the research as a whole: TCR sequence clusters from the two donors were found to be largely donor specific. T-cell clones expanding and contracting after mild COVID-19 in a couple of donors were tracked by longitudinal TCRalpha and TCRbeta repertoire sequencing. The cohort was made up of two young adult volunteers, one female and one male, who were previously healthy.

Overall study results and their limits: The detection of some responding clones in pre-infection memory suggests that pre-existing cross-reactive memory T cells joined the SARS-CoV-2 response. The second-wave clones that peaked on day 37 were not confirmed to be SARS-CoV-2 specific. Only two mild cases were covered in the study, and larger cohorts including severe cases with pre-infection samples were considered necessary. Contracting CD4+ clones were located mainly in the CM and EM memory subsets, whereas CD8+ clones were found to be enriched in EMRA. From day 15 to 85, contracting clones showed balanced CD4/CD8 phenotypes, whereas a second wave of clones that expanded from day 15 to 37 leaned towards CD4+.

The sequencer listed for this sample is Illumina NovaSeq 6000. TCRalpha and TCRbeta cDNA libraries were constructed by 5'RACE with constant-segment primers, with sample barcodes and unique molecular identifiers being introduced. RNA was extracted from every sample with Trizol reagent. Libraries were amplified in two PCR steps, with a second sample barcode and Illumina TruSeq adapters added in the second step. Sequencing of libraries was performed on an Illumina NovaSeq with 2 x 150 bp paired-end reads. In the original analysis: Demultiplexing of reads and collapsing into UMI-guided consensus sequences were performed with migec v1.2.7. With mixcr v2.1.11, UMI consensuses were aligned to TRA and TRB V and J templates and assembled into clonotypes. A clonotype was counted as expanded or contracted only if both edgeR and NoisET called the change significant, with noise models trained on biological replicates. For edgeR calls, a false discovery rate-adjusted p below 0.01 and a log2 fold-change threshold of 1 were applied. As an exploratory analysis of dynamics, max-normalized trajectories of the 1000 most abundant clonotypes were examined with PCA combined with hierarchical clustering. Each responding clone was given a CD4 or CD8 phenotype based on the CD4+ and CD8+ repertoires, which had been sequenced separately. The raw public data were reprocessed by TCRdb itself: fastp quality trimming at Q25, MiXCR clonotype calling, in-frame beta chains only. Each entry merges the rows of one CDR3 protein and shows their most common DNA and genes. The V and J calls and clone size come from TCRdb's table, not from the authors' own analysis. The table for this sample lists some 40,000 distinct CDR3 sequences; about 6.1% of them were counted only once. Of the sample, 0.7% to 0.9% is held by the ten largest clones.

Sequences were obtained from PBMCs or a T cell subset sorted from them (not recorded which). The TCR was taken from an adult who had mild COVID-19 (a few samples of this study predate the infection). The sample titles of this study are shuffled in the database, so cell type and time point are left out.

The CDR3 protein sequence reads: CSAGQGADIEAFF. The DNA reads as follows: TGCAGTGCAGGACAGGGGGCTGATATTGAAGCTTTCTTT. The sequence is built from TRBV20-1 and TRBJ1-1, with 11 middle bases fitting TRBD1. After removal of 6 bases from V and 7 bases from J, the junction retains 7 bases not matched to a gene. According to the germline V gene (reference sequence), CDR1 reads DFQATT and CDR2 reads SNEGSKA. The CDR3 has 13 amino acids, counting the end cysteine and phenylalanine. Solely the CDR3 DNA is kept, with 39 bases framed from the first base.